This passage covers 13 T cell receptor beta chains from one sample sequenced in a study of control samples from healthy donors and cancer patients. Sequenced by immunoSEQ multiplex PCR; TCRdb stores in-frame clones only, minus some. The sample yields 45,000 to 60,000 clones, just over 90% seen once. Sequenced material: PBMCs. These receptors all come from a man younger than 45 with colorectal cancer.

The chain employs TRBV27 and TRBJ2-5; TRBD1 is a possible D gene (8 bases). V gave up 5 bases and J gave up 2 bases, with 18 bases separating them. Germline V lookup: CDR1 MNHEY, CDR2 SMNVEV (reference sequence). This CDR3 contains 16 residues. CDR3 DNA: TGTGCCAGCAGTGTGACACAGGGGGGGAGGCAAGAGACCCAGTACTTC. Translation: CASSVTQGGRQETQYF.

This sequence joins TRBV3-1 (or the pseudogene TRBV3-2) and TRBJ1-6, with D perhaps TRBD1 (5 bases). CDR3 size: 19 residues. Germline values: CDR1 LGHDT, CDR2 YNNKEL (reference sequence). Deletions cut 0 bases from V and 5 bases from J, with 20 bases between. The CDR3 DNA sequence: TGTGCCAGCAGCCAAGACCGGTTATGGGGGGGTGGGCATAATTCACCCCTCCACTTT. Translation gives CASSQDRLWGGGHNSPLHF.

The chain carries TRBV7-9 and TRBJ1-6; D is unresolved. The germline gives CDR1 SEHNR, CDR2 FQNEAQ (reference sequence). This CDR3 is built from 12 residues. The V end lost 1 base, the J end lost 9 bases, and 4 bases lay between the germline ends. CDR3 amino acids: CASSLGISPLHF. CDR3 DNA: TGTGCCAGCAGCTTAGGGATTTCACCCCTCCACTTT. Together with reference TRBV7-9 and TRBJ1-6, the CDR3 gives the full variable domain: DTGVSQNPRHKITKRGQNVTFRCDPISEHNRLYWYRQTLGQGPEFLTYFQNEAQLEKSRLLSDRFSAERPKGSFSTLEIQRTEQGDSAMYLCASSLGISPLHFGNGTRLTVT.

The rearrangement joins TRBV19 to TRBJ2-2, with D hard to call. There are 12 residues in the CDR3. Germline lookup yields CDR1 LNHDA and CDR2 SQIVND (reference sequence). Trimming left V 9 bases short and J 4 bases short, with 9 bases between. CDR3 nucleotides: TGTGCCAGCCAAGGAGCCACCGGGGAGCTGTTTTTT. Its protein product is CASQGATGELFF.

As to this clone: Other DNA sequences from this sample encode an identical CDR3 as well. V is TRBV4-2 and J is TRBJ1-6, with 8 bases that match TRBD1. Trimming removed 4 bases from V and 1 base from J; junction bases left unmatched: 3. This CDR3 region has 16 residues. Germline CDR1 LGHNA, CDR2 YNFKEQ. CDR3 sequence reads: CASSPQGASYNSPLHF. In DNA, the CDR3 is TGTGCCAGCAGCCCCCAGGGGGCTTCCTATAATTCACCCCTCCACTTT.

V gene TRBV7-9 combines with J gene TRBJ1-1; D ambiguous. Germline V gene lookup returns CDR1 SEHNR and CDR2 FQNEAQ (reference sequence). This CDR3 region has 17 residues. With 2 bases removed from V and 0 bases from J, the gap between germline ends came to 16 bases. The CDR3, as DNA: TGTGCCAGCAGCTTAACTGACGAGGACGGTTTGAACACTGAAGCTTTCTTT. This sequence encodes CASSLTDEDGLNTEAFF.

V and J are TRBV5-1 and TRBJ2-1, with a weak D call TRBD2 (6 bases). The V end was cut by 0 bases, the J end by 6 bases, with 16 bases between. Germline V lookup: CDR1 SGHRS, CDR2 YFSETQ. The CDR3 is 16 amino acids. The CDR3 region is CASSLAGSGTINEQFF. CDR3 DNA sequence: TGCGCCAGCAGCTTGGCGGGTAGCGGAACCATCAATGAGCAGTTCTTC.

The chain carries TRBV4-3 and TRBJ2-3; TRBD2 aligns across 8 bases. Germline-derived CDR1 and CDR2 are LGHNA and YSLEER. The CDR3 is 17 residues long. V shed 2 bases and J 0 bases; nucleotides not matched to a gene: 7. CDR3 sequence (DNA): TGCGCCAGCAGCCAATCCCGGGGGGGCGGGAGCACAGATACGCAGTATTTT. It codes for CASSQSRGGGSTDTQYF.

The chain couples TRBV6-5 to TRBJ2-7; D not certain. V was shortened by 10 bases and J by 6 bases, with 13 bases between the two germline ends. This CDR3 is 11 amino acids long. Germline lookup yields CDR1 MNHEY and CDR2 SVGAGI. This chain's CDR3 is CATRSSIEQYF. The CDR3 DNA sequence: TGTGCCACCCGCAGTTCCATCGAGCAGTACTTC.

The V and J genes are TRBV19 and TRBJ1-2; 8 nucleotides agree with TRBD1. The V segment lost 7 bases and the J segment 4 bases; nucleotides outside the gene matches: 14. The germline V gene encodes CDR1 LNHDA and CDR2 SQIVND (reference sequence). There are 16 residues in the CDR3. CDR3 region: CASTGGQVPLSYGYTF. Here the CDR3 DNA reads TGTGCCAGTACCGGGGGACAGGTGCCTCTAAGCTATGGCTACACCTTC.

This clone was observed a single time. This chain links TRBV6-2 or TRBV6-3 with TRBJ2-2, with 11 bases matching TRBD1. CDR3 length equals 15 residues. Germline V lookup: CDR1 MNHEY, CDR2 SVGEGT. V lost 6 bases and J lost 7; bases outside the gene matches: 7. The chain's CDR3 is CASSPGQGGVGELFF. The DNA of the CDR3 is TGTGCCAGCAGCCCGGGACAGGGGGGCGTCGGGGAGCTGTTTTTT.

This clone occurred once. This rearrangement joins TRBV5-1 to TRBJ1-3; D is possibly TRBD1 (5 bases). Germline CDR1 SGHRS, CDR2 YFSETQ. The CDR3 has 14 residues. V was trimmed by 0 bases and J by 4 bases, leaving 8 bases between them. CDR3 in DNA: TGCGCCAGCAGCTTGGGGGACTGGGGAAACACCATATATTTT. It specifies CASSLGDWGNTIYF.

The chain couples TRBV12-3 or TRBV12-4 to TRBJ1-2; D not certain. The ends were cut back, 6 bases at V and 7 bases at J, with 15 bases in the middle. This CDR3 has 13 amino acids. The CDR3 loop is CASSPSGVGGYTF. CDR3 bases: TGTGCCAGCAGCCCTAGTGGGGTTGGTGGCTACACCTTC.